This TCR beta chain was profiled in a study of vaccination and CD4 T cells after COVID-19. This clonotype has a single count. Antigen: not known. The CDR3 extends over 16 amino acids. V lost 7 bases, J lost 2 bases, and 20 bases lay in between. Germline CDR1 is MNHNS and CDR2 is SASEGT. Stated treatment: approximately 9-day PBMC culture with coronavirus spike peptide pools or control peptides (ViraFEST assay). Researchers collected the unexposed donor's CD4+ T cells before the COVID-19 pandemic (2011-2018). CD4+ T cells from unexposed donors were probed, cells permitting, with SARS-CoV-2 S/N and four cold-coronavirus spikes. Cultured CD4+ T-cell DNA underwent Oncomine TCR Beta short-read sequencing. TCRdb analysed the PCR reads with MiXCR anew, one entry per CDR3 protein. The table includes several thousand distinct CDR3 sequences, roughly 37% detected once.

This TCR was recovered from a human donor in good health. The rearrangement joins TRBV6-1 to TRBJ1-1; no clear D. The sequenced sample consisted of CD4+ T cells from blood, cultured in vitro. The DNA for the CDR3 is TGTGCCAGCACTCGAGGGTCTGGGTTAAGTAACACTGAAGCTTTCTTT. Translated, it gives CASTRGSGLSNTEAFF.